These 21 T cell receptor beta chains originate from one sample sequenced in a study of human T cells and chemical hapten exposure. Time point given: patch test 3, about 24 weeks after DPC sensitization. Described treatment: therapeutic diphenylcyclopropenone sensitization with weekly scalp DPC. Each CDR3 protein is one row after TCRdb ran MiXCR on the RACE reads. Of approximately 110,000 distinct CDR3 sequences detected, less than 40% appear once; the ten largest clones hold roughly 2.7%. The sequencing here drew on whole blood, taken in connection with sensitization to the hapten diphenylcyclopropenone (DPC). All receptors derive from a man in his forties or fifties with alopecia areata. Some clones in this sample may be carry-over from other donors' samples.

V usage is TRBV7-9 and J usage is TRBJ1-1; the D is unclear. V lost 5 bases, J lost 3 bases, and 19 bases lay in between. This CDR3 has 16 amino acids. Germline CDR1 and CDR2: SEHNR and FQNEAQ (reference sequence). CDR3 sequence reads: CASSRSLSVKDTEAFF. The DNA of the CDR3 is TGTGCCAGCAGCCGGAGCCTCTCAGTCAAGGACACTGAAGCTTTCTTT.

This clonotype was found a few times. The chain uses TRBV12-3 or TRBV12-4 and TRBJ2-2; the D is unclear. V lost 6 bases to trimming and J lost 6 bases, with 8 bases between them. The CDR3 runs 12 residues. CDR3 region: CASRASSGELFF. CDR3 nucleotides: TGTGCCAGCAGAGCATCCTCCGGGGAGCTGTTTTTT.

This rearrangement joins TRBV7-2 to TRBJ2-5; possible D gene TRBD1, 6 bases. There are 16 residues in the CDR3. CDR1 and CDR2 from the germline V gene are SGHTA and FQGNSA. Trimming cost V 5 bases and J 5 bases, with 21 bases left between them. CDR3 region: CASSPQYRDPPETQYF. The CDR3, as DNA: TGTGCCAGCAGCCCACAGTACAGGGACCCCCCTGAGACCCAGTACTTC.

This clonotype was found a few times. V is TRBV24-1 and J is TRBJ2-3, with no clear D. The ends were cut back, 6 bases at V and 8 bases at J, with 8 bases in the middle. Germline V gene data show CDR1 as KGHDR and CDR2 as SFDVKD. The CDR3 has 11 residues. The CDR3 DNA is TGTGCCACCAGTCAACAATCTACGCAGTATTTT. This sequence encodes CATSQQSTQYF.

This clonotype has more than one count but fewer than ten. The CDR3 region is CASSLSFRRTYEQYF. The CDR3 DNA reads TGTGCCAGCAGTCTCAGTTTCCGCAGAACCTACGAGCAGTACTTC. The chain links TRBV28 to TRBJ2-7; D gene unclear. The CDR3 covers 15 residues. Germline V gives CDR1 MDHEN, CDR2 SYDVKM. V was trimmed by 5 bases and J by 2 bases, leaving 16 bases between them.

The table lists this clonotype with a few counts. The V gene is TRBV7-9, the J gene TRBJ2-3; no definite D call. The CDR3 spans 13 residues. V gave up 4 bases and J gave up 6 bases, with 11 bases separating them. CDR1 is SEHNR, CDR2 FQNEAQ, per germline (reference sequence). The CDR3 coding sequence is TGTGCCAGCAGCTCCTCCACGGCCGATACGCAGTATTTT. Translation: CASSSSTADTQYF.

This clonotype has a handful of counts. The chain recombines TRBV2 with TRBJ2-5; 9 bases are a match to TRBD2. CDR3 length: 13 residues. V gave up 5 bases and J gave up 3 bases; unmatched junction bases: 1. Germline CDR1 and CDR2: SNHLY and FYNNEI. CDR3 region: CASSRLAEETQYF. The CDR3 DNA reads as TGTGCCAGCAGTCGACTAGCGGAAGAGACCCAGTACTTC.

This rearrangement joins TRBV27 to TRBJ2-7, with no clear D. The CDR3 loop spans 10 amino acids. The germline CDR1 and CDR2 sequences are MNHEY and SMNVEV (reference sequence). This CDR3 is CASSPMSLVV. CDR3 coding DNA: TGTGCCAGCAGTCCAATGAGCCTAGTGGTC.

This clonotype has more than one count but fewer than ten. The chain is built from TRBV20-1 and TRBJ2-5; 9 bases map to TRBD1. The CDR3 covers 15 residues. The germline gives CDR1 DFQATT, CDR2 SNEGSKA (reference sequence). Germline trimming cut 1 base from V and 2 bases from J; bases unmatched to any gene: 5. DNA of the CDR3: TGCAGTGCTAGAGTTCCGGGACAGGGACAAGAGACCCAGTACTTC. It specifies CSARVPGQGQETQYF.

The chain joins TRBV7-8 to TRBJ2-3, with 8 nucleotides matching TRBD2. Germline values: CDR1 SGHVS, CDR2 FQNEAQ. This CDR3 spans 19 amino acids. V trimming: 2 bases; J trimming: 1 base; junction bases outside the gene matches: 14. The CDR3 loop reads CASSLRARTSWGGTDTQYF. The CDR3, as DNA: TGTGCCAGCAGCTTACGGGCCAGGACTAGCTGGGGGGGCACAGATACGCAGTATTTT. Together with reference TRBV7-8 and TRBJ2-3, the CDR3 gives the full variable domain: GAGVSQSPRYKVAKRGQDVALRCDPISGHVSLFWYQQALGQGPEFLTYFQNEAQLDKSGLPSDRFFAERPEGSVSTLKIQRTQQEDSAVYLCASSLRARTSWGGTDTQYFGPGTRLTVL.

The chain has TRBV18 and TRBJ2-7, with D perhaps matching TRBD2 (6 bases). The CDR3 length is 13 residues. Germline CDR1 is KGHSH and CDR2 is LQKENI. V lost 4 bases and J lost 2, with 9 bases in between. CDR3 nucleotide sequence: TGTGCCAGCTCACTGCGGGGAACCTACGAGCAGTACTTC. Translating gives CASSLRGTYEQYF.

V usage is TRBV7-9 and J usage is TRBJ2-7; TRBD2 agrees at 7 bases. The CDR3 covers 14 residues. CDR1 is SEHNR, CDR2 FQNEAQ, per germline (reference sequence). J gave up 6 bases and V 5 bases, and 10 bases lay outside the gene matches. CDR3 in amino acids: CASSIRDYLGEQYF. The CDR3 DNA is TGTGCCAGCAGCATCCGGGACTACCTGGGCGAGCAGTACTTC.

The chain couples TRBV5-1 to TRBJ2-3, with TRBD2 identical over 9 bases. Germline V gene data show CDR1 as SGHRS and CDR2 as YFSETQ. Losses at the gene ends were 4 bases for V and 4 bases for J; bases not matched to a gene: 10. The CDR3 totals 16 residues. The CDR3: CASSPHSGSDADTQYF. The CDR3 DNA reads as TGCGCCAGCAGCCCCCATAGCGGGAGTGACGCAGATACGCAGTATTTT. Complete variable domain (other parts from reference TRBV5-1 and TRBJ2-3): KAGVTQTPRYLIKTRGQQVTLSCSPISGHRSVSWYQQTPGQGLQFLFEYFSETQRNKGNFPGRFSGRQFSNSRSEMNVSTLELGDSALYLCASSPHSGSDADTQYFGPGTRLTVL.

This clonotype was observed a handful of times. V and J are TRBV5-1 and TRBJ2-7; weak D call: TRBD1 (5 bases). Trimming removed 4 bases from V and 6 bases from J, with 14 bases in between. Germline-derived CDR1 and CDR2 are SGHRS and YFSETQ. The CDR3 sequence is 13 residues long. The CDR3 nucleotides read TGCGCCAGCAGCAGGGGCCCTAGTAGCGAGCAGTACTTC. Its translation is CASSRGPSSEQYF.

The CDR3 is CASSEPKMRQGSYEQYV. As DNA, the CDR3 is TGCGCCAGCAGTGAGCCTAAAATGCGACAGGGTTCCTACGAGCAGTACGTC. The chain uses TRBV10-2 and TRBJ2-7; 7 nucleotides agree with TRBD1. The CDR3 spans 17 residues. Germline CDR1 is WSHSY and CDR2 is SAAADI. Unmatched junction bases numbered 11, after V lost 2 bases and J lost 1 base.

The CDR3 spells CSVKTSGSPNTGELFF. For the CDR3, the DNA is TGCAGCGTTAAGACTAGCGGGAGTCCGAACACCGGGGAGCTGTTTTTT. V gene TRBV29-1 combines with J gene TRBJ2-2, with 12 positions matching TRBD2. The CDR3 sequence is 16 residues long. Germline V gene data show CDR1 as SQVTM and CDR2 as ANQGSEA. J was trimmed by 0 bases and V by 5 bases; bases with no gene match: 4.

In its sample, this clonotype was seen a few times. CDR3 sequence reads: CASSGGVGVGYSPLHF. The CDR3, as DNA: TGTGCCAGCAGCGGAGGAGTCGGGGTCGGATATTCACCCCTCCACTTT. J is TRBJ1-6 and V is TRBV7-9; D is ambiguous. Germline loops: CDR1 SEHNR, CDR2 FQNEAQ (reference sequence). Trimming removed 5 bases from V and 8 bases from J, with 19 bases in between. The CDR3 is made up of 16 amino acids.

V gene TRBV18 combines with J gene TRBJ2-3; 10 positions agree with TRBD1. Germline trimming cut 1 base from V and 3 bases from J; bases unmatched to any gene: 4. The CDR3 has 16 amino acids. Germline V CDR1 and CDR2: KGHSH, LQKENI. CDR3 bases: TGTGCCAGCTCACCACTGTCGGGACAGGGGACAGATACGCAGTATTTT. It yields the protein CASSPLSGQGTDTQYF.

The CDR3 region is CASSFLTEAFF. CDR3 nucleotide sequence: TGTGCCAGCAGCTTTTTAACTGAAGCTTTCTTT. The chain links TRBV5-6 to TRBJ1-1; no definite D call. Germline V gene sequence: CDR1 SGHDT, CDR2 YYEEEE. This CDR3 has 11 residues. V lost 2 bases and J 5 bases, leaving 4 bases between the germline ends.

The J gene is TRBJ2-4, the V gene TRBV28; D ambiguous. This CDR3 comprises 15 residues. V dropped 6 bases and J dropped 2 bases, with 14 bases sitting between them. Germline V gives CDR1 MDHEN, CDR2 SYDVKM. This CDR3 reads CASRGSSLTKNIQYF. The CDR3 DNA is TGTGCCAGCAGAGGGTCTTCCTTGACCAAAAACATTCAGTACTTC.

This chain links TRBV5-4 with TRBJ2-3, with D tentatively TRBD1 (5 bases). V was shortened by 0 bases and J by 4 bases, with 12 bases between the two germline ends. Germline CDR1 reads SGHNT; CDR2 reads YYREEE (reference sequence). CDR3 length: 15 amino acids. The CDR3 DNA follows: TGTGCCAGCAGCTTGGATGGGCAGGGCGCAGATACGCAGTATTTT. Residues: CASSLDGQGADTQYF.